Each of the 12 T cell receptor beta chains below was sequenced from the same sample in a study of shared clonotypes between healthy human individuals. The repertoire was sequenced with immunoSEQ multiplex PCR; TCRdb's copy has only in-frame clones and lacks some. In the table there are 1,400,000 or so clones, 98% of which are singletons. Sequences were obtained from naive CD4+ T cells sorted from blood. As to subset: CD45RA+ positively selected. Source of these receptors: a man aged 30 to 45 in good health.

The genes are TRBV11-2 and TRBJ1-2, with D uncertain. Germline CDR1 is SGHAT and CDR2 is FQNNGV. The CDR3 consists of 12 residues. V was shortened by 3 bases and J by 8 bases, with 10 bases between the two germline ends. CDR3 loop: CASSLNSAGYTF. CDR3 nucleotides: TGTGCCAGCAGCTTGAACTCGGCGGGCTACACCTTC.

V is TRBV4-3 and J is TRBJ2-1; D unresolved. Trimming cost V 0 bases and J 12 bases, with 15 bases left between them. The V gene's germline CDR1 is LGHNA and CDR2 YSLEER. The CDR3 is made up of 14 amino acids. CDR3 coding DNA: TGCGCCAGCAGCCAAGAGACCGGATCGATTGCGCAGTTCTTC. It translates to CASSQETGSIAQFF.

The CDR3 protein is CASSLPTFLGNEQFF. CDR3 bases: TGTGCCAGCAGCTTACCAACCTTCCTAGGGAATGAGCAGTTCTTC. This chain links TRBV7-2 with TRBJ2-1; D is uncertain. Trimming removed 2 bases from V and 7 bases from J, with 15 bases in between. From germline, CDR1 is SGHTA and CDR2 FQGNSA. The CDR3 is made up of 15 amino acids.

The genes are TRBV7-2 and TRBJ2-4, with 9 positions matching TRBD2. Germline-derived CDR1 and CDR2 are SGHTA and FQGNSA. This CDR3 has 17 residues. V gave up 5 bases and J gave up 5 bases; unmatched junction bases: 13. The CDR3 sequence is CASSHRSSGSLENIQYF. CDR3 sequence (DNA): TGTGCCAGCAGCCACCGGAGTAGCGGGAGTCTAGAAAACATTCAGTACTTC.

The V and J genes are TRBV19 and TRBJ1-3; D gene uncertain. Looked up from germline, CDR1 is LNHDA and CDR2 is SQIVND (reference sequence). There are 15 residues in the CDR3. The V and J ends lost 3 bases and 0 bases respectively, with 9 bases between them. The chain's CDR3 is CASSIRDNSGNTIYF. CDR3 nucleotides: TGTGCCAGTAGTATCCGAGACAACTCTGGAAACACCATATATTTT. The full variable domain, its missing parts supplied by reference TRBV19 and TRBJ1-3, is DGGITQSPKYLFRKEGQNVTLSCEQNLNHDAMYWYRQDPGQGLRLIYYSQIVNDFQKGDIAEGYSVSREKKESFPLTVTSAQKNPTAFYLCASSIRDNSGNTIYFGEGSWLTVV.

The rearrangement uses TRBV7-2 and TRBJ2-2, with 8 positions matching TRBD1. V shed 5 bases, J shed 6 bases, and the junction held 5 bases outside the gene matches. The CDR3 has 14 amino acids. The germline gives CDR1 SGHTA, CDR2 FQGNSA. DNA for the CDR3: TGTGCCAGCAGCAGACGACAGGGGCCCGGGGAGCTGTTTTTT. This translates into CASSRRQGPGELFF.

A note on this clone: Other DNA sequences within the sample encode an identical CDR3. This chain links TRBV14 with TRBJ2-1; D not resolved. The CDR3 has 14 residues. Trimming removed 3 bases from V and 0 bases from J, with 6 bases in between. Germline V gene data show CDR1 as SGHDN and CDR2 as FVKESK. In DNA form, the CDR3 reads TGTGCCAGCAGCCACCTAAGCTCCTACAATGAGCAGTTCTTC. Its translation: CASSHLSSYNEQFF.

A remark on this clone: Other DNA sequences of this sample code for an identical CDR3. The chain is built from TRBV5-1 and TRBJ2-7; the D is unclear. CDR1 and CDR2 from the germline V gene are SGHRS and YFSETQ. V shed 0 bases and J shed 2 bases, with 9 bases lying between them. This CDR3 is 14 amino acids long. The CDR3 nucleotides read TGCGCCAGCAGCTTGGTTGGGCAGACCTACGAGCAGTACTTC. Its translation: CASSLVGQTYEQYF.

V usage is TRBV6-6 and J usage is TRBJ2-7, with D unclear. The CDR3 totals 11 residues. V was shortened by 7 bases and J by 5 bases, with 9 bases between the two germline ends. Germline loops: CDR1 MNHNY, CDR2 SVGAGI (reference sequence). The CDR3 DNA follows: TGTGCCAGCACCTACTTTAACGAGCAGTACTTC. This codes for CASTYFNEQYF.

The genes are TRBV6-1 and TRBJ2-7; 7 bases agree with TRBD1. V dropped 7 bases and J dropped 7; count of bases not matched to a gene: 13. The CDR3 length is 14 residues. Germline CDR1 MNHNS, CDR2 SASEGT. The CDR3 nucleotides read TGTGCCAGCATGGGACAGAGCCCTTCGTGGGAGCAGTACTTC. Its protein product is CASMGQSPSWEQYF.

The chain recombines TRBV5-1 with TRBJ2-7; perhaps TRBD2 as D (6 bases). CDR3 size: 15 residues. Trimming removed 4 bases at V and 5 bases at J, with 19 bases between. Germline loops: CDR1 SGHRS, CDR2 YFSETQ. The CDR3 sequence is CASSAIGGFGDEQYF. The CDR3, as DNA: TGCGCCAGCAGCGCCATAGGAGGGTTCGGGGACGAGCAGTACTTC.

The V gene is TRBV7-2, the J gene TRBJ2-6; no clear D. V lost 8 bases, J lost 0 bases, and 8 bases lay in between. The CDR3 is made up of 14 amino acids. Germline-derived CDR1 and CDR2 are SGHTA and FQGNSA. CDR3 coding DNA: TGTGCCAGCGTGAGGACCTCTGGGGCCAACGTCCTGACTTTC. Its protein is CASVRTSGANVLTF.